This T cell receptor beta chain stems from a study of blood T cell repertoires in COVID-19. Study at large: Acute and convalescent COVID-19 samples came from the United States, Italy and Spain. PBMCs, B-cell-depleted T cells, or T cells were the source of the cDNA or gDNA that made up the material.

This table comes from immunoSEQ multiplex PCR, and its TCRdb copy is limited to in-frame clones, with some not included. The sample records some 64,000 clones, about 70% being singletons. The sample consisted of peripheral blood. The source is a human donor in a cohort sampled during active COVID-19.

CDR3 DNA sequence: TGTGCCAGCCGAACCCCCGGAGAATACTATGGCTACACCTTC. The encoded protein is CASRTPGEYYGYTF. The chain combines TRBV6-5 with TRBJ1-2, with no clear D. V shed 8 bases and J shed 3 bases, with 16 bases lying between them. CDR1 is MNHEY and CDR2 is SVGAGI in the germline V gene. The CDR3 contains 14 residues.